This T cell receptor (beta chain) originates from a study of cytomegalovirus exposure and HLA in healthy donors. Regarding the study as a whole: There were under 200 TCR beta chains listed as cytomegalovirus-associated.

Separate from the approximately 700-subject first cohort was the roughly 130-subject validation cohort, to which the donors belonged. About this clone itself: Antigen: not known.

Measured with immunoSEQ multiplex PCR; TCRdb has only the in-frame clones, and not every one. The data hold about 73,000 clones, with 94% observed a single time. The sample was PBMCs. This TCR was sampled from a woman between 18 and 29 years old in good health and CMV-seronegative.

CDR3: CASSFRGGDNSPLHF. DNA for the CDR3: TGTGCCAGCAGTTTTCGGGGGGGAGATAATTCACCCCTCCACTTT. The rearrangement uses TRBV27 and TRBJ1-6; D may be TRBD1 (5 bases). Between the trimmed V and J ends, which lost 3 bases and 5 bases, there was a span of 11 bases. This CDR3 contains 15 residues. Germline V gives CDR1 MNHEY, CDR2 SMNVEV (reference sequence).